This T cell receptor beta chain derives from a study of a mutant IDH1 vaccine in newly diagnosed glioma. The wider study: Mean patient age was about 40 years; about 62% were male and about 40% female. Most patients had received both radiotherapy and temozolomide, the prior options being radiotherapy, temozolomide, or both.

CDR1 is MNHEY and CDR2 is SVGAGI in the germline V gene. Trimming took 5 bases from V and 1 from J; bases not matched to a gene: 7. The CDR3 runs to 15 residues. Study results and caveats: Vaccination induced immune responses in about 93% of patients.

The time point: baseline, week 1 (first vaccination visit). Treatment defined: pre-vaccination baseline after standard-of-care therapy. Astrocytomas that were new, WHO grade 3 or 4, IDH1-mutant and ATRX-lost were present in the donors. As to this clone: The target antigen is unknown.

Sequencing used immunoSEQ multiplex PCR; TCRdb keeps in-frame clones, though not all of them. The sample contains roughly 38,000 clones, roughly 78% of which appear only once. The sequencing used PBMCs, collected from a glioma patient treated with radiotherapy, temozolomide or both. The receptor's source is a man in his forties with glioma. Some clones in this sample may be carry-over from other donors' samples. The chain is built from TRBV6-5 and TRBJ2-5; 7 positions match TRBD2. Here the CDR3 DNA reads TGTGCCAGCAGTCTGGGGGGGGAGCGCCAAGAGACCCAGTACTTC. It codes for CASSLGGERQETQYF.